This T cell receptor beta chain was profiled in a study of T cells in Graves' hyperthyroidism and ophthalmopathy. Overall study results and limits: The model predicted ophthalmopathy a median approximately seven months before onset.

Amplified regions were TCR beta CDR3 sequences from RNA transcripts. In the first-round RT-PCR of the TCR CDR3, the HTBI primer set was used. One entry per CDR3 protein results from TCRdb running MiXCR on the multiplex PCR reads. The sample includes approximately 610,000 distinct CDR3 sequences, approximately 15% of them seen just once. This clonotype was found many times. Its antigen is not known. Trimming pared 5 bases from V and 4 bases from J, leaving 9 bases between. The length of the CDR3 is 12 residues. In germline, CDR1 is MDHEN, CDR2 SYDVKM. Patients were excluded for uncontrolled infection, other autoimmune disease, pregnancy or lactation.

This clonotype was sampled from a woman aged 40 to 50 with Graves' ophthalmopathy. The sequenced sample consisted of blood. V is TRBV28 and J is TRBJ2-7, with D possibly matching TRBD1 (6 bases). The chain's CDR3 is CASSDTGYEQYF. The CDR3 DNA is TGTGCCAGCAGTGACACAGGGTACGAGCAGTACTTC.